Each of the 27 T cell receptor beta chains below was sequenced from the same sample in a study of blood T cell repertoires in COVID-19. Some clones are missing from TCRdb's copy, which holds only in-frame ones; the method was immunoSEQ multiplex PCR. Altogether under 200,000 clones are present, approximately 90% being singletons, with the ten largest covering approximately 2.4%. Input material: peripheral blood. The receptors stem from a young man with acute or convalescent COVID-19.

For the CDR3, the DNA is TGCAGCGTTACCCGGACAGGGCTTAATGAAAAACTGTTTTTT. Protein sequence: CSVTRTGLNEKLFF. This sequence joins TRBV29-1 and TRBJ1-4, with 8 bases matching TRBD1. V dropped 5 bases and J dropped 4; count of bases not matched to a gene: 6. The CDR3 length is 14 residues. Germline V CDR1 and CDR2: SQVTM, ANQGSEA.

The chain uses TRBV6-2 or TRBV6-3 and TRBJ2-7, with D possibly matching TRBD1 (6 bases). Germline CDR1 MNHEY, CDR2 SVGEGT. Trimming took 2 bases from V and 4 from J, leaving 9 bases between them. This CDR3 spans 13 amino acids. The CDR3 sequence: CASSYAQGYEQYF. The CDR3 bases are TGTGCCAGCAGTTACGCACAGGGTTACGAGCAGTACTTC.

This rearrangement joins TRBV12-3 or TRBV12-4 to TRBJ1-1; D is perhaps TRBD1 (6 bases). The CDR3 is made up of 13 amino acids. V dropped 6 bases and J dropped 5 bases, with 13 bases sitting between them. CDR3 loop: CASRTRGGTEAFF. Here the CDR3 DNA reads TGTGCCAGCAGAACCCGAGGGGGTACTGAAGCTTTCTTT.

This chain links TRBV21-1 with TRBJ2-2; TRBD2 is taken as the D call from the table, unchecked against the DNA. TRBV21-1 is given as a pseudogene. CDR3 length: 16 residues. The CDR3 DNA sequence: TGTGCCAGCAGAAAAAGGAGGGAGGCCGGGACCGGGGAGCTGTTTTTT. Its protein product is CASRKRREAGTGELFF.

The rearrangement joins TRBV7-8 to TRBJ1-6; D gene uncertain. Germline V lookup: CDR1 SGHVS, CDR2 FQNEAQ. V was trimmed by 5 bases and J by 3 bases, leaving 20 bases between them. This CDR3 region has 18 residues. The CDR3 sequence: CASSLQSILSHYNSPLHF. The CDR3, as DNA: TGTGCCAGCAGCCTACAGAGTATCCTTAGTCACTATAATTCACCCCTCCACTTT.

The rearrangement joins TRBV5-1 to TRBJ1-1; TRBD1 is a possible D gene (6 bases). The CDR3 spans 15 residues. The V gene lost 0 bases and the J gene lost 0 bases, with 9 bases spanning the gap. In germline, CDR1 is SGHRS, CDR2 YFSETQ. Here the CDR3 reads CASSLEDSMNTEAFF. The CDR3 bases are TGCGCCAGCAGCTTGGAGGACAGCATGAACACTGAAGCTTTCTTT.

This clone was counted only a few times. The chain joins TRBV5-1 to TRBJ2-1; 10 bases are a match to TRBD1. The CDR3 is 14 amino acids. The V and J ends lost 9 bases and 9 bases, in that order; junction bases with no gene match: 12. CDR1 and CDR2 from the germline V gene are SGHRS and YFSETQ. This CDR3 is CATSTGGIGGEQFF. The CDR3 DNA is TGCGCCACTTCGACAGGGGGCATCGGTGGTGAGCAGTTCTTC.

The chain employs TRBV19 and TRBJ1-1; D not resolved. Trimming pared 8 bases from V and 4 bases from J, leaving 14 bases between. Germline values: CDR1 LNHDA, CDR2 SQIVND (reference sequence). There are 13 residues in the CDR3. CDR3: CASGGRMGTEAFF. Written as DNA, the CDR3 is TGTGCCAGTGGAGGCAGGATGGGCACTGAAGCTTTCTTT.

DNA for the CDR3: TGTGCCACCAGCAGAGAGGGCGGGGGTGCGACCCAGTACTTC. Translating it yields CATSREGGGATQYF. J is TRBJ2-5 and V is TRBV15; 7 nucleotides align to TRBD2. There are 14 residues in the CDR3. CDR1 and CDR2 (germline): LNHNV, YYDKDF (reference sequence). V gave up 0 bases and J gave up 7 bases; unmatched junction bases: 5.

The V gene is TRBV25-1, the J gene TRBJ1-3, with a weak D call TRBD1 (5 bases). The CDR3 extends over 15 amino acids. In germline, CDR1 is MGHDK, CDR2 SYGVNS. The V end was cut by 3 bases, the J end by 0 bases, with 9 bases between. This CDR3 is CASSDTGSSGNTIYF. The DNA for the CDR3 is TGTGCCAGCAGTGACACAGGAAGCTCTGGAAACACCATATATTTT.

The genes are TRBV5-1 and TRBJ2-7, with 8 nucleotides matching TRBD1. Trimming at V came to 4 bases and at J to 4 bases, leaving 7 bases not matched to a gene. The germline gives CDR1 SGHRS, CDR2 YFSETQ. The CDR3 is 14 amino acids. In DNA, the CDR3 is TGCGCCAGCAGCGGATCGACAGGGGCGTACGAGCAGTACTTC. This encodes CASSGSTGAYEQYF.

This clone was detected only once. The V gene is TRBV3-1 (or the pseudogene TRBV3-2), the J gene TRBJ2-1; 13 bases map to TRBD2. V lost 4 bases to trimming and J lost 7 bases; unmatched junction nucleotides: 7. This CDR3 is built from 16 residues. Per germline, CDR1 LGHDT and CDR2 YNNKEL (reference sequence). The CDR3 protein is CASSRAGLAGINEQFF. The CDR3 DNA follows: TGTGCCAGCAGCCGCGCGGGACTAGCGGGGATAAATGAGCAGTTCTTC.

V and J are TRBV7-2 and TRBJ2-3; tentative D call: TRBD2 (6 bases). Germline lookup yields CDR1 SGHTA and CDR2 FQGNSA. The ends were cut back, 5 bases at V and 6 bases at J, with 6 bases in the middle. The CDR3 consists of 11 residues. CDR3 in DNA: TGTGCCAGCAGCCGGGGGGATACGCAGTATTTT. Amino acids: CASSRGDTQYF.

The CDR3 coding sequence is TGTGCCATCAGTGACAGTCGAAGCAATCAGCCCCAGCATTTT. Translated, it gives CAISDSRSNQPQHF. The V gene is TRBV10-3, the J gene TRBJ1-5, with D unresolved. Germline V lookup: CDR1 ENHRY, CDR2 SYGVKD. V lost 3 bases, J lost 1 base, and 7 bases lay in between. The CDR3 totals 14 residues.

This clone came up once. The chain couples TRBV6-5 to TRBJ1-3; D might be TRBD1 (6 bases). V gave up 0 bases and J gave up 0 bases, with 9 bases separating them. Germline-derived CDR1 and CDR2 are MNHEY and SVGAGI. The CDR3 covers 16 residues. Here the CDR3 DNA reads TGTGCCAGCAGTTACTCGAGGGGGGGCTCTGGAAACACCATATATTTT. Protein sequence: CASSYSRGGSGNTIYF.

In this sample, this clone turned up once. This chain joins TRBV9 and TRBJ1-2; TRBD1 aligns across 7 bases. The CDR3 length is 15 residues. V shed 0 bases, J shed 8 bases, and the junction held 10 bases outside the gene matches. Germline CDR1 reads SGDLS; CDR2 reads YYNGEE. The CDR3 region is CASSVDPRTGKGYTF. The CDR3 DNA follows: TGTGCCAGCAGCGTAGACCCACGGACAGGAAAAGGCTACACCTTC.

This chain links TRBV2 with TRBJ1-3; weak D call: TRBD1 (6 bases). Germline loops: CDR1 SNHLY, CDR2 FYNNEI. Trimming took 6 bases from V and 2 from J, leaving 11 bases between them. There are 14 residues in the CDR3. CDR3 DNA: TGTGCCAGCAGATCCGGGACAACTGGAAACACCATATATTTT. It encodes CASRSGTTGNTIYF.

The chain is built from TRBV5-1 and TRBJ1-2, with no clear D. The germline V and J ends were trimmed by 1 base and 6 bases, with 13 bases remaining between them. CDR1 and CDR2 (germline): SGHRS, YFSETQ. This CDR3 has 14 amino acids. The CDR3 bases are TGCGCCAGCAGCTTGTTTCAGAGGGTGGATGGCTACACCTTC. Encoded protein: CASSLFQRVDGYTF.

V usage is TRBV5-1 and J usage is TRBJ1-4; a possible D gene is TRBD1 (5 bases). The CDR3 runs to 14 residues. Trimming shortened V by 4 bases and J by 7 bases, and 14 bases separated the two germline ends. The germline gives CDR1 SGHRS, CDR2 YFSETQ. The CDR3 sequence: CASSELGGTEKLFF. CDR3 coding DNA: TGCGCCAGCAGCGAGCTCGGAGGGACTGAAAAACTGTTTTTT.

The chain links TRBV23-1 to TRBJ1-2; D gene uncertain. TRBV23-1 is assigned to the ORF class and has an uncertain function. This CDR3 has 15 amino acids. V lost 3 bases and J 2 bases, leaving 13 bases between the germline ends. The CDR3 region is CASSQGGWENYGYTF. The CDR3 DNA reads TGCGCCAGCAGTCAGGGCGGATGGGAGAACTATGGCTACACCTTC.

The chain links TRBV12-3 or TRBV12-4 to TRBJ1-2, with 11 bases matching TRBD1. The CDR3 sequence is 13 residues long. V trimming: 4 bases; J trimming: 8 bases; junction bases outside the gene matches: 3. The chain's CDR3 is CASSYGQGAGYTF. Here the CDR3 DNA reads TGTGCCAGCAGTTACGGACAGGGGGCAGGCTACACCTTC.

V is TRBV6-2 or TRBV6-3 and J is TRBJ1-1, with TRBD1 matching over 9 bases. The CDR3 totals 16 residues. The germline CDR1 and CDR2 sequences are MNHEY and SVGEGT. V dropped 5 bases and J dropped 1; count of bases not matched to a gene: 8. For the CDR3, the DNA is TGTGCCAGCAGTCCGGACAGGGGACGGGGGAACACTGAAGCTTTCTTT. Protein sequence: CASSPDRGRGNTEAFF.

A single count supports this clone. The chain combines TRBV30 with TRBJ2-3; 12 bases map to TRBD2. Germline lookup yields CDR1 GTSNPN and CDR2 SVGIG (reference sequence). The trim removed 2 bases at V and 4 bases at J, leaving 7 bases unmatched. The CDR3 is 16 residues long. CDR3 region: CAWSLAGGQGADTQYF. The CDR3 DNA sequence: TGTGCCTGGAGTCTAGCGGGGGGGCAAGGGGCAGATACGCAGTATTTT.

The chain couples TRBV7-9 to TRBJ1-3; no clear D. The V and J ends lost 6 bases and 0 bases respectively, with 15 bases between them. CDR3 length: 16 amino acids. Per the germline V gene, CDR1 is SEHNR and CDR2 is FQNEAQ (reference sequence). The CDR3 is CASSRSAGNSGNTIYF. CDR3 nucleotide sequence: TGTGCCAGCAGTCGCAGCGCCGGGAACTCTGGAAACACCATATATTTT.

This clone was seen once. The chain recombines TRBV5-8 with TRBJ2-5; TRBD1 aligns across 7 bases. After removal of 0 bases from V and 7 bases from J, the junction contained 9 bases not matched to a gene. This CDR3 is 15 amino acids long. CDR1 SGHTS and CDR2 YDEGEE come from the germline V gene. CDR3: CASSLGQGVLPTQYF. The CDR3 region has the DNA TGTGCCAGCAGCTTGGGTCAGGGGGTCCTTCCGACCCAGTACTTC.

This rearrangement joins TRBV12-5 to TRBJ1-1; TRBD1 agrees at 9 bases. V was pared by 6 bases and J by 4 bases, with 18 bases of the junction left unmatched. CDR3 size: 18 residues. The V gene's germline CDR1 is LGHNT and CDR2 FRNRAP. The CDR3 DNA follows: TGTGCTAGTGGCCCCCCTGCCGGGACAGGGAGGCGCGGCACTGAAGCTTTCTTT. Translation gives CASGPPAGTGRRGTEAFF.

The CDR3 sequence: CAISEEDRGYGYTF. CDR3 in DNA: TGTGCCATCAGTGAAGAGGACAGGGGCTATGGCTACACCTTC. The V and J genes are TRBV10-3 and TRBJ1-2, with 9 bases matching TRBD1. CDR1 and CDR2 from the germline V gene are ENHRY and SYGVKD. This CDR3 region has 14 residues. V gave up 3 bases and J gave up 4 bases; unmatched junction bases: 3.